This TCR beta chain emerged from a study of CD8 T cells in ankylosing spondylitis. Worth noting for this clonotype: The antigen remains undetermined.

Regarding the study as a whole: Clones linked to the disease showed a CD8+ phenotype. They occurred at relatively low frequencies in peripheral blood.

The CDR3 is 13 residues long. The germline V gene has CDR1 DFQATT and CDR2 SNEGSKA (reference sequence). V was clipped by 3 bases and J by 2 bases, with 10 bases between them. From the 5' RACE reads, TCRdb called clonotypes with MiXCR, one entry per CDR3 protein. Of about 360,000 distinct CDR3 sequences listed, roughly 14% are singletons. The receptor was derived from a male donor with ankylosing spondylitis or in good health (not recorded which). V gene TRBV20-1 combines with J gene TRBJ2-5; D uncertain. Specimen: blood, either unsorted or a sorted T cell fraction (not recorded which). The CDR3 DNA is TGCAGTGCTAGCTACCAGGCGCAAGAGACCCAGTACTTC. Translating gives CSASYQAQETQYF.